The 4 T cell receptor beta chains in this list originate from one sample, sequenced in a study of blood T cell repertoires in COVID-19. Some clones are missing from TCRdb's copy, which holds only in-frame ones; the method was immunoSEQ multiplex PCR. The table records over 200,000 clones, 65% to 85% of them present only once. The sample was peripheral blood. These receptors all come from a man aged 50-59 years with active or convalescent COVID-19.

The V call is TRBV28, the J call TRBJ2-3; 10 bases agree with TRBD2. Germline V lookup: CDR1 MDHEN, CDR2 SYDVKM. V lost 1 base, J lost 2 bases, and 3 bases stayed unmatched. The CDR3 extends over 16 amino acids. For the CDR3, the DNA is TGTGCCAGCAGTTTATCCCTAGCGGGGGACACAGATACGCAGTATTTT. Amino acids: CASSLSLAGDTDTQYF. The whole variable domain, remainder taken from reference TRBV28 and TRBJ2-3, is DVKVTQSSRYLVKRTGEKVFLECVQDMDHENMFWYRQDPGLGLRLIYFSYDVKMKEKGDIPEGYSVSREKKERFSLILESASTNQTSMYLCASSLSLAGDTDTQYFGPGTRLTVL.

CDR3 loop: CAISKGQPDEKLFF. The DNA of the CDR3 is TGTGCCATCAGTAAGGGACAGCCTGACGAAAAACTGTTTTTT. V and J are TRBV10-3 and TRBJ1-4, with 7 nucleotides matching TRBD1. V trimming: 5 bases; J trimming: 8 bases; junction bases outside the gene matches: 8. CDR1 is ENHRY, CDR2 SYGVKD, per germline. The CDR3 loop spans 14 amino acids.

The V gene is TRBV29-1, the J gene TRBJ2-3; 9 nucleotides line up with TRBD1. The junction had 3 bases not matched to a gene; V was cut back by 5 bases and J by 3 bases. The germline V gene has CDR1 SQVTM and CDR2 ANQGSEA. This CDR3 comprises 13 residues. The CDR3: CSVYRGRTDTQYF. CDR3 nucleotides: TGCAGCGTTTACAGGGGGCGGACAGATACGCAGTATTTT.

The rearrangement links TRBV4-3 to TRBJ1-2, with 9 bases fitting TRBD1. CDR1 and CDR2 from the germline V gene are LGHNA and YSLEER. V shed 0 bases and J 4 bases; nucleotides not matched to a gene: 6. The length of the CDR3 is 16 residues. The DNA for the CDR3 is TGCGCCAGCAGCCAAGAGACAGGGGGAGCTGGCTATGGCTACACCTTC. Protein: CASSQETGGAGYGYTF.